These T cell receptor beta chains were read from a single sample in a study of cytomegalovirus exposure and HLA in healthy donors. TCRdb's copy holds only in-frame clones and misses some; the assay was immunoSEQ multiplex PCR. The data hold more than 85,000 clones, with about 78% observed a single time. Sequencing used PBMCs. The receptor source for this set is a man between 25 and 39 years old in good health and CMV-seronegative. Both conserved end residues are part of each CDR3. The order of the fields is clone size, J gene, V gene, D gene, CDR3 DNA, CDR3 protein. The D gene is left open where the match is weak. Clone size is not always given. Where it is, it says once, few, many or a class for expanded clones.

clone size: NA
J gene: TRBJ2-3
V gene: TRBV4-3
D gene: NA
CDR3 DNA: TGCGCCAGCAGCCAAGATCGAGGTACAGGTGTTGGTCGAGATACGCAGTATTTT
CDR3 protein: CASSQDRGTGVGRDTQYF

clone size: NA
J gene: TRBJ1-2
V gene: TRBV6-5
D gene: NA
CDR3 DNA: TGTGCCAGCAGTTACGGTACGCGTGCTTACTATGGCTACACCTTC
CDR3 protein: CASSYGTRAYYGYTF

clone size: NA
J gene: TRBJ1-1
V gene: TRBV29-1
D gene: NA
CDR3 DNA: TGCAGCGTTGAGTCCGGGGAAGCTTTCTTT
CDR3 protein: CSVESGEAFF

clone size: NA
J gene: TRBJ1-4
V gene: TRBV28
D gene: TRBD1
CDR3 DNA: TGTGCCAGCAGTTTATCGGGGACAGGGGATGAAAAACTGTTTTTT
CDR3 protein: CASSLSGTGDEKLFF

clone size: NA
J gene: TRBJ2-7
V gene: TRBV10-2
D gene: NA
CDR3 DNA: TGCGCCAGCAGTATATCTAGCGCCAGCTCCTACGAGCAGTACTTC
CDR3 protein: CASSISSASSYEQYF

clone size: NA
J gene: TRBJ1-2
V gene: TRBV18
D gene: NA
CDR3 DNA: TGTGCCAGCTCAGATCAGACTATGGGCTACACCTTC
CDR3 protein: CASSDQTMGYTF

clone size: NA
J gene: TRBJ1-2
V gene: TRBV7-2
D gene: TRBD1
CDR3 DNA: TGTGCCAGCAGCTTAGCGGGGACAGAGCCAAACTATGGCTACACCTTC
CDR3 protein: CASSLAGTEPNYGYTF

clone size: few
J gene: TRBJ2-5
V gene: TRBV4-3
D gene: NA
CDR3 DNA: TGCGCCAGCAGCCAAGATCTGAGGGCGTGGGAGACCCAGTACTTC
CDR3 protein: CASSQDLRAWETQYF

clone size: NA
J gene: TRBJ2-7
V gene: TRBV28
D gene: TRBD2
CDR3 DNA: TGTGCCAGCACAAACGGCGGGAGGTTAATGGAGCAGTACTTC
CDR3 protein: CASTNGGRLMEQYF

clone size: NA
J gene: TRBJ1-5
V gene: TRBV10-3
D gene: NA
CDR3 DNA: TGTGCCGCCCAGGGGACCTGGAGTCAGCCCCAGCATTTT
CDR3 protein: CAAQGTWSQPQHF

clone size: NA
J gene: TRBJ1-5
V gene: TRBV19
D gene: TRBD1
CDR3 DNA: TGTGCCAGTAGTATTGACAGGGTCTATAGCAATCAGCCCCAGCATTTT
CDR3 protein: CASSIDRVYSNQPQHF

clone size: NA
J gene: TRBJ1-2
V gene: TRBV27
D gene: NA
CDR3 DNA: TGTGCCAGCACCAGGGGCAAAGGGTGTGGCTACACCTTC
CDR3 protein: CASTRGKGCGYTF

clone size: NA
J gene: TRBJ1-5
V gene: TRBV9
D gene: NA
CDR3 DNA: TGTGCCAGCAGCGTAGGGGCCGGGGTCGATCAGCCCCAGCATTTT
CDR3 protein: CASSVGAGVDQPQHF

clone size: NA
J gene: TRBJ2-7
V gene: TRBV28
D gene: NA
CDR3 DNA: TGTGCCAGCAGTTTCTGGACAGATAAACCCTACGAGCAGTACTTC
CDR3 protein: CASSFWTDKPYEQYF

clone size: NA
J gene: TRBJ1-1
V gene: TRBV5-4
D gene: TRBD1
CDR3 DNA: TGTGCCAGCAGCTTGGAGACAGGGGGCACTGAAGCTTTCTTT
CDR3 protein: CASSLETGGTEAFF

clone size: NA
J gene: TRBJ2-7
V gene: TRBV7-8
D gene: TRBD1
CDR3 DNA: TGTGCCAGCAGCACCGGGACAGGGGGCTACGAGCAGTACTTC
CDR3 protein: CASSTGTGGYEQYF

clone size: NA
J gene: TRBJ2-7
V gene: TRBV10-3
D gene: TRBD1
CDR3 DNA: TGTGCCGTTCGTACAGGGGTCTTCTACGAGCAGTACTTC
CDR3 protein: CAVRTGVFYEQYF

clone size: NA
J gene: TRBJ2-7
V gene: TRBV19
D gene: NA
CDR3 DNA: TGTGCCAGTAGTATAGCCGCAGGGGGGACTGCCGAGCAGTACTTC
CDR3 protein: CASSIAAGGTAEQYF

clone size: NA
J gene: TRBJ1-6
V gene: TRBV9
D gene: NA
CDR3 DNA: TGTGCCAGCAGCGTAGAATCAGTTAGGGGTTCACCCCTCCACTTT
CDR3 protein: CASSVESVRGSPLHF

clone size: NA
J gene: TRBJ2-7
V gene: TRBV27
D gene: TRBD1
CDR3 DNA: TGTGCCAGCACTCCCGGGACAGGGATCTACGAGCAGTACTTC
CDR3 protein: CASTPGTGIYEQYF

clone size: few
J gene: TRBJ2-7
V gene: TRBV5-1
D gene: NA
CDR3 DNA: TGCGCCAGCAGCTTGAGACAGGAGTTCCGAGTCTACGAGCAGTACTTC
CDR3 protein: CASSLRQEFRVYEQYF

clone size: NA
J gene: TRBJ2-3
V gene: TRBV28
D gene: TRBD2
CDR3 DNA: TGTGCCAGCAGTTTATTAGATCTAGCGGGAGGGCTAGGCACAGATACGCAGTATTTT
CDR3 protein: CASSLLDLAGGLGTDTQYF

clone size: NA
J gene: TRBJ1-2
V gene: TRBV28
D gene: TRBD1
CDR3 DNA: TGTGCCAGCAGCCTCCGGACAGGGGTTGGCTACACCTTC
CDR3 protein: CASSLRTGVGYTF

clone size: NA
J gene: TRBJ2-1
V gene: TRBV19
D gene: NA
CDR3 DNA: TGTGCCAGTAGGCGCGGCAACTCCTACAATGAGCAGTTCTTC
CDR3 protein: CASRRGNSYNEQFF

clone size: NA
J gene: TRBJ2-1
V gene: TRBV29-1
D gene: NA
CDR3 DNA: TGCAGCGTTGGGGCAGGGGCGAGCAATGAGCAGTTCTTC
CDR3 protein: CSVGAGASNEQFF

clone size: NA
J gene: TRBJ2-5
V gene: TRBV5-5
D gene: TRBD1
CDR3 DNA: TGTGCCAGCAGCTTGGGGACAGGGGACCTCCAAGAGACCCAGTACTTC
CDR3 protein: CASSLGTGDLQETQYF

clone size: NA
J gene: TRBJ2-7
V gene: TRBV1
D gene: NA
CDR3 DNA: TGCACCAGCAGCCAAGATCTTGTTCGAGGGATTCCCGAGCAGTACTTC
CDR3 protein: CTSSQDLVRGIPEQYF

clone size: NA
J gene: TRBJ1-3
V gene: TRBV5-6
D gene: NA
CDR3 DNA: TGTGCCAGCAGCTTCCCAGGGGAACTTGGCGGAAACACCATATATTTT
CDR3 protein: CASSFPGELGGNTIYF